A selection of T cell receptor beta chains follows, all from one sample in a study of T cells in Graves' hyperthyroidism and ophthalmopathy. TCRdb redid the calling of the multiplex PCR reads with MiXCR, one entry per CDR3 protein. The sample has about 290,000 distinct CDR3 sequences; roughly 15% are singletons. Sequenced material: blood. These receptors were taken from a woman aged 30 to 39 with Graves' hyperthyroidism that later progressed to Graves' ophthalmopathy. The CDR3 runs from the conserved cysteine through the conserved F or W. The order of the fields is J gene, V gene, CDR3 protein.

J: TRBJ1-2
V: TRBV5-5
CDR3: CASTTTGHDGYTF

J: TRBJ2-7
V: TRBV11-2
CDR3: CASSRGGARGYEQYF

J: TRBJ1-3
V: TRBV30
CDR3: CAWSEGGGNTIYF

J: TRBJ2-1
V: TRBV24-1
CDR3: CATSDFSGTYNEQFF

J: TRBJ2-7
V: TRBV12-3/TRBV12-4
CDR3: CASRLSGTGTYEQYF

J: TRBJ2-7
V: TRBV18
CDR3: CASSKGGHEQYF

J: TRBJ2-5
V: TRBV15
CDR3: CATSRGTGTQYF

J: TRBJ2-4
V: TRBV11-2
CDR3: CASSLSGNLLNIQYF

J: TRBJ1-6
V: TRBV5-8
CDR3: CASSLEPGNSPLHF

J: TRBJ1-1
V: TRBV27
CDR3: CASRILQGNTEAFF

J: TRBJ1-2
V: TRBV18
CDR3: CASSPSDRLWGYTF

J: TRBJ2-7
V: TRBV5-1
CDR3: CASSPRTGSDEQYF

J: TRBJ2-1
V: TRBV20-1
CDR3: CSASDGYGYNEQFF

J: TRBJ1-1
V: TRBV12-3/TRBV12-4
CDR3: CASYLKGQGLLGEAFF

J: TRBJ2-1
V: TRBV2
CDR3: CASGYLSIYNEQFF

J: TRBJ1-4
V: TRBV18
CDR3: CASSPKGAQHEKLFF

J: TRBJ1-1
V: TRBV6-1
CDR3: CASRQTGTLNTEAFF

J: TRBJ2-1
V: TRBV4-2
CDR3: CASSQGLAGPGDEQFF

J: TRBJ2-5
V: TRBV5-6
CDR3: CASSDLAGDQETQYF

J: TRBJ2-1
V: TRBV12-3/TRBV12-4
CDR3: CASAGQSYNEQFF

J: TRBJ2-7
V: TRBV19
CDR3: CANSYGPPSEQYF

J: TRBJ2-1
V: TRBV30
CDR3: CAWKDTKLVRTNGEQFF

J: TRBJ2-3
V: TRBV7-3
CDR3: CASSLSGVAATDTQYF

J: TRBJ1-2
V: TRBV5-5
CDR3: CASSFRQGEYGYTF

J: TRBJ1-3
V: TRBV4-1
CDR3: CASSQLYISGNTIYF

J: TRBJ2-2
V: TRBV24-1
CDR3: CATSDSVRDNTGELFF

J: TRBJ2-5
V: TRBV7-6
CDR3: CASSLTTLAGGGETQYF

J: TRBJ2-6
V: TRBV6-2/TRBV6-3
CDR3: CASASGLTGANVLTF

J: TRBJ1-1
V: TRBV27
CDR3: CASSLTGGNTEAFF

J: TRBJ2-1
V: TRBV7-3
CDR3: CASSLQTSRSEQFF

J: TRBJ2-5
V: TRBV19
CDR3: CASSLNRGRETQYF

J: TRBJ1-1
V: TRBV29-1
CDR3: CSVLEVGGEAFF

J: TRBJ2-3
V: TRBV15
CDR3: CATSRDARLAGYTDTQYF

J: TRBJ2-3
V: TRBV18
CDR3: CASSPSSGGIDTQYF

J: TRBJ1-1
V: TRBV7-9
CDR3: CASSLVGGGAEAFF

J: TRBJ2-2
V: TRBV10-3
CDR3: CAISESGKPTGELFF

J: TRBJ2-7
V: TRBV10-3
CDR3: CAISDLGGQREKGYEQYF

J: TRBJ2-7
V: TRBV6-1
CDR3: CASSLRSDRVGSYEQYF

J: TRBJ1-1
V: TRBV2
CDR3: CASSASWDTEAFF

J: TRBJ1-5
V: TRBV28
CDR3: CASRPQAFGNQPQHF

J: TRBJ1-1
V: TRBV5-1
CDR3: CASSLGRDRGMNTEAFF

J: TRBJ2-3
V: TRBV7-8
CDR3: CASSLWRERGDTQYF

J: TRBJ2-7
V: TRBV19
CDR3: CASSEYRLTGGEQYF

J: TRBJ2-1
V: TRBV29-1
CDR3: CSVEVGIYNEQFF

J: TRBJ2-7
V: TRBV27
CDR3: CASGLSPNYEQYF

J: TRBJ2-3
V: TRBV3-1
CDR3: CASSQDTGPAPRVDTQYF

J: TRBJ2-7
V: TRBV6-2/TRBV6-3
CDR3: CASSYSQSYEQYF

J: TRBJ2-6
V: TRBV9
CDR3: CASSGTLLISGANVLTF

J: TRBJ2-2
V: TRBV9
CDR3: CASSVVVATGKLFF

J: TRBJ2-5
V: TRBV24-1
CDR3: CATLKGDAETQYF

J: TRBJ2-7
V: TRBV9
CDR3: CASSVGLAGNYEQYF